This T cell receptor beta chain comes out of a study of shared clonotypes between healthy human individuals. About the study: Each donor had three CD4 naive, three CD4 memory, two CD8 naive and one CD8 memory plate.

Study-wide findings and caveats: A generally larger estimated richness was seen in naive subsets than in memory subsets.

Terminally differentiated effector memory CD45RA+ cells were excluded from the naive CD8 cells, which were CD45RO-negative and positively selected for CCR7. Every donor was a Caucasian adult from Nashville, Tennessee. CDR3 length: 19 residues. Germline CDR1 SNHLY, CDR2 FYNNEI. V was clipped by 2 bases and J by 2 bases; unmatched bases: 13. Method: immunoSEQ multiplex PCR; TCRdb's copy keeps in-frame clones and lacks some. The sample contains about 870,000 clones, 80% to 95% of which appear only once. A note on this clone: Its antigen is unidentified.

This chain links TRBV2 with TRBJ2-3, with 10 bases aligning to TRBD1. The sample consisted of naive CD8+ T cells sorted from blood. The TCR sequence derives from a man in his thirties or forties in good health. The CDR3 region is CASSEPGVGGTGVTDTQYF. The CDR3 DNA reads as TGTGCCAGCAGTGAACCGGGTGTGGGCGGGACAGGGGTCACAGATACGCAGTATTTT.